These 10 T cell receptor beta chains were sequenced from one sample in a study of T cells in women clearing cervical HPV infection. Some clones are missing from TCRdb's copy, which holds only in-frame ones; the method was immunoSEQ multiplex PCR. The sample table includes some 40,000 clones. Material for sequencing was blood buffy coat. The receptor set was obtained from a woman aged 18 to 69 with a cervical HPV16 infection that either progressed to CIN3+ or cleared (not recorded which).

Remarks on this clone: The read ends 3 residues shy of where the CDR3 ends; the end is completed using the germline J gene. The chain links TRBV2 to TRBJ1-1, with 9 bases identical to TRBD1. J lost 3 bases, V lost 6 bases, and 8 bases had no gene match. Germline V gene data show CDR1 as SNHLY and CDR2 as FYNNEI. The CDR3 is 15 amino acids. CDR3: CASRTGTGTYTEAFF. The part of the CDR3 DNA that was read is TGTGCCAGCAGGACCGGGACAGGGACCTACACTGAA.

On this clone: Read sequence stops 3 residues before the CDR3 end, and the germline J gene provides the missing end. V is TRBV5-1 and J is TRBJ1-6; 8 bases are a match to TRBD1. This CDR3 is built from 14 residues. The J segment lost 5 bases and the V segment lost 5 bases, leaving 3 bases of the junction unmatched. Germline V gives CDR1 SGHRS, CDR2 YFSETQ. CDR3 amino acids: CASRQTGDNSPLHF. Incomplete CDR3 DNA: TGCGCCAGCAGACAGACAGGGGATAATTCACCC.

Turning to this clone: Read coverage stops 3 residues before the CDR3 terminus; the germline J gene supplies the remainder. The gene calls are TRBV28 and TRBJ2-7; 7 bases align to TRBD2. Germline V gene sequence: CDR1 MDHEN, CDR2 SYDVKM. The J segment lost 0 bases and the V segment lost 3 bases, leaving 8 bases of the junction unmatched. The CDR3 runs 16 residues. The sequenced part of the CDR3 DNA is TGTGCCAGCAGTTTTTCCTTAGCGGGCCTCTCCTACGAG. This translates into CASSFSLAGLSYE. The entire CDR3 is CASSFSLAGLSYEQYF.

In regard to this clone: The read terminates 3 residues before the CDR3 end, so the remaining end is supplied by the germline J gene. The chain uses TRBV19 and TRBJ2-2, with 16 nucleotides matching TRBD2. CDR1 and CDR2 (germline): LNHDA, SQIVND (reference sequence). V lost 1 base, J lost 0 bases, and 5 bases stayed unmatched. The CDR3 runs 20 residues. CDR3 residues: CASSIAGLAGGSSNTGELFF. The sequenced CDR3 bases are TGTGCCAGTAGTATAGCGGGACTAGCGGGAGGGTCCTCGAACACCGGGGAG. Looking up the rest from reference TRBV19 and TRBJ2-2 gives the full variable domain: DGGITQSPKYLFRKEGQNVTLSCEQNLNHDAMYWYRQDPGQGLRLIYYSQIVNDFQKGDIAEGYSVSREKKESFPLTVTSAQKNPTAFYLCASSIAGLAGGSSNTGELFFGEGSRLTVL.

Comment on this clone: The read is 3 residues too short to cover the CDR3 end, so that end is filled in from the germline J gene. The chain combines TRBV20-1 with TRBJ1-5; no reliable D call. The V end was cut by 4 bases, the J end by 0 bases, with 7 bases between. Germline CDR1 and CDR2: DFQATT and SNEGSKA (reference sequence). The length of the CDR3 is 13 residues. CDR3 DNA, as far as it was read: TGCAGTGCTACAGACTATAGCAATCAGCCC. It is translated as CSATDYSNQP. In full, the CDR3 reads CSATDYSNQPQHF.

A remark on this clone: The read terminates 3 residues before the CDR3 end, so the remaining end is supplied by the germline J gene. This sequence joins TRBV28 and TRBJ2-1; D is unclear. Between the trimmed V and J ends, which lost 5 bases and 4 bases, there was a span of 3 bases. This CDR3 has 11 amino acids. Germline assignment: CDR1 MDHEN and CDR2 SYDVKM. The CDR3 region is CASSTYNEQFF. The CDR3 DNA, read in part, is TGTGCCAGCAGTACTTACAATGAG.

For this clone: A junction end diverges from the germline sequence, so it may reflect a read error. The read ends 3 residues before the CDR3 terminus; that terminus is restored from the germline J gene. Distinct nucleotide sequences in the sample also encode this CDR3. The chain uses TRBV18 and TRBJ1-3; weak D call: TRBD1 (6 bases). The CDR3 sequence is 15 residues long. Germline V gene data show CDR1 as KGHSH and CDR2 as LQKENI. The DNA read from the CDR3 is TGTGCCAGCTCACCACAGAAGGGACACCGAAACACA. It translates to CASSPQKGHRNT. The entire CDR3 protein is CASSPQKGHRNTIYF.

In the case of this clone: Sequencing ends 3 residues short of the CDR3 end; the germline J gene provides the rest. The rearrangement links TRBV5-4 to TRBJ2-2, with unresolved D. Germline-derived CDR1 and CDR2 are SGHNT and YYREEE (reference sequence). Trimming took off 5 bases at V and 3 bases at J, with 11 bases between the two ends. The CDR3 covers 14 residues. The CDR3 loop reads CASSSGVDTGELFF. The covered CDR3 bases are TGTGCCAGCAGTAGTGGTGTCGACACCGGGGAG.

About this clone itself: The read terminates 3 residues ahead of where the CDR3 ends, so the germline J gene completes it. This chain uses TRBV19 with TRBJ1-4; possibly TRBD1 for D (6 bases). Per the germline V gene, CDR1 is LNHDA and CDR2 is SQIVND (reference sequence). The CDR3 sequence is 11 residues long. The chain's CDR3 is CASSSHRVLFF. The sequenced CDR3 bases are TGTGCCAGTAGTTCCCACAGGGTA.

In the case of this clone: The read falls 3 residues short of the CDR3 end, and the missing part is taken from the germline J gene. The genes are TRBV19 and TRBJ1-5; D is perhaps TRBD1 (5 bases). Germline V CDR1 and CDR2: LNHDA, SQIVND (reference sequence). Trimming removed 3 bases from V and 9 bases from J, with 15 bases in between. This CDR3 has 14 residues. The CDR3 loop is CASSIPGGDGPQHF. The CDR3 DNA, read in part, is TGTGCCAGTAGTATTCCGGGGGGTGACGGGCCC.